This T cell receptor (beta chain) was sequenced for a study of blood T cell repertoires in COVID-19. Study at large: Some COVID-19 samples were acute and others convalescent; all came from the United States, Italy and Spain. PBMCs, B-cell-depleted T cells, or T cells provided the cDNA or gDNA that made up the material.

TCRdb's table, derived via immunoSEQ multiplex PCR, lists solely in-frame clones and lacks some. The sample consists of 98,000 or so clones, about four fifths of them appearing once. The CDR3 contains 16 residues. Per the germline V gene, CDR1 is LGHNA and CDR2 is YNFKEQ. With 1 base clipped from V and 2 bases from J, the junction kept 5 bases outside the gene matches. The clonotype comes from a woman between 70 and 85 years old with acute or convalescent COVID-19. This sequence joins TRBV4-2 and TRBJ2-5, with TRBD2 matching over 9 bases. Material: peripheral blood. In nucleotides, the CDR3 is TGTGCCAGCAGCCAAGGAGCTGCGGGAGGGCAAGAGACCCAGTACTTC. It yields the protein CASSQGAAGGQETQYF.